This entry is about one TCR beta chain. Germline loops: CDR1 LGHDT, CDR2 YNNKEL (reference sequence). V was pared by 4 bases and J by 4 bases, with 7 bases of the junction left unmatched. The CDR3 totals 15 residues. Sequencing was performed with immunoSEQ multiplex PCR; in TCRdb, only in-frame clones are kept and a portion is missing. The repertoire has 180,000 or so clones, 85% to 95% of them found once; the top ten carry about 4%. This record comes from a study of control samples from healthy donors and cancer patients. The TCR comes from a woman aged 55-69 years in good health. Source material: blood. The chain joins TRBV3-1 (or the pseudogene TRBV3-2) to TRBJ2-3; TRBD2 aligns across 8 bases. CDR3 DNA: TGTGCCAGCAGCCGACGGGGGGGCCGTGCAGATACGCAGTATTTT. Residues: CASSRRGGRADTQYF.